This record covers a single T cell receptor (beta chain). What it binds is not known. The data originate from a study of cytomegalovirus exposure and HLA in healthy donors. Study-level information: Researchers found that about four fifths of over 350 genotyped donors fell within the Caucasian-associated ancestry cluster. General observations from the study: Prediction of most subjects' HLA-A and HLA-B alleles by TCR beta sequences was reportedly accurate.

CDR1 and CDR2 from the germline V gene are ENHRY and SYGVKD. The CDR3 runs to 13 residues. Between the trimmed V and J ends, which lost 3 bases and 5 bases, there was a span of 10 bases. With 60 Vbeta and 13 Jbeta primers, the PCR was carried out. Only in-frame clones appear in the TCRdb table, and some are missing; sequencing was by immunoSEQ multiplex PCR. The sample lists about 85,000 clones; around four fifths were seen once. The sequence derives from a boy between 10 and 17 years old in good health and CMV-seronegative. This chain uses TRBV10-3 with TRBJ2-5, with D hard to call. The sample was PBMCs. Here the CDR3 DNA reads TGTGCCATCAGTGACCAGGATGGCGAGACCCAGTACTTC. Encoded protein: CAISDQDGETQYF.